The rows below give T cell receptor beta chains drawn from one sample of a study of cytomegalovirus exposure and HLA in healthy donors. Sequencing was performed with immunoSEQ multiplex PCR; in TCRdb, only in-frame clones are kept and a portion is missing. The sample yields some 250,000 clones, around 90% seen once. Material: PBMCs. These receptor sequences come from a woman younger than 30 in good health and CMV-seronegative. The conserved cysteine and the conserved F or W are not part of the CDR3 here.

V: TRBV11-3
CDR3: ASSLGSGPLH

V: TRBV4-1
CDR3: ASSQDPGGYEQY

V: TRBV19
CDR3: ATREDTGEKLF

V: TRBV6-1
CDR3: ASFWAGDMNTEAF

V: TRBV9
CDR3: ASSVVGEDTDTQY

V: TRBV18
CDR3: ASSPTGAINQPQH

V: TRBV30
CDR3: AWSPGDDQPQH

V: TRBV5-4
CDR3: ASSFLAGGTGELF

V: TRBV6-5
CDR3: ASSPGQGDLIGQF

V: TRBV7-2
CDR3: ASSLDTMAGELF

V: TRBV9
CDR3: ASSSGGGGYEQY

V: TRBV19
CDR3: ASSIGTGKVSLSEAF

V: TRBV7-8
CDR3: ASSLGGDTYNEQF

V: TRBV18
CDR3: ASSPDRIYGYT

V: TRBV4-3
CDR3: ASSQLAGDSYEQY

V: TRBV30
CDR3: ACPGGRGEAF

V: TRBV28
CDR3: ASSTRDRGFGYT

V: TRBV5-4
CDR3: ASSPYLGTDYGYT

V: TRBV19
CDR3: ASTIGQGYGYT

V: TRBV11-2
CDR3: ASSLGPGQGQHEQY

V: TRBV4-1
CDR3: ASSQLLAGESETQY

V: TRBV9
CDR3: ASSPGQGYTEAF

V: TRBV7-2
CDR3: ASSTSRGGRAF

V: TRBV30
CDR3: AWSVQTGGGGYT

V: TRBV9
CDR3: ASSVDENYGYT

V: TRBV28
CDR3: ASSKDRGRNTEAF

V: TRBV2
CDR3: ASSGQVRGETQY

V: TRBV27
CDR3: ASSSSTRSTDTQY

V: TRBV18
CDR3: ASSPGNHRVISSYEQY

V: TRBV11-1
CDR3: ASSLAGTSGPSYEQY

V: TRBV19
CDR3: ASSIGRGEAF

V: TRBV10-1
CDR3: ASSESIPRDRLYNEQF

V: TRBV5-1
CDR3: ASSPGQRGNQPQH

V: TRBV7-6
CDR3: ASSFERGRPYNEQF

V: TRBV9
CDR3: ASSSREGMNTEAF

V: TRBV9
CDR3: ASSVGLRQGGRSEKLF

V: TRBV28
CDR3: ASSLLSRDGYGYT

V: TRBV5-1
CDR3: ASSLRAGGRSDTQY

V: TRBV18
CDR3: ASSPPGQGAYEQY

V: TRBV28
CDR3: ASSSRNTGTGTSNEQF

V: TRBV28
CDR3: ASSRQGGMNTEAF